This entry lists 28 T cell receptor beta chains sequenced from one sample in a study of T cells in Graves' hyperthyroidism and ophthalmopathy. Using RNA transcripts as the source, TCR beta CDR3 regions were amplified. Using the HTBI primer set, a first-round RT-PCR was run on the TCR CDR3. TCRdb recomputed calls from the multiplex PCR reads with MiXCR, one row per CDR3 protein. Of 600,000 or so distinct CDR3 sequences listed, roughly 16% are singletons. The material sequenced was blood. These receptors originate from a woman in her thirties with Graves' hyperthyroidism.

The rearrangement links TRBV7-2 to TRBJ2-1; the match to TRBD2 covers 10 bases. From germline, CDR1 is SGHTA and CDR2 FQGNSA. The CDR3 length is 15 residues. With 2 bases clipped from V and 9 bases from J, the junction kept 7 bases outside the gene matches. The CDR3 DNA sequence: TGTGCCAGCAGCTTATGGCTAGCGGGAGCTGGTGAGCAGTTCTTC. Amino acid sequence: CASSLWLAGAGEQFF.

This clonotype was detected many times. This chain joins TRBV2 and TRBJ2-7; TRBD2 matches at 9 bases. Trimming at V came to 11 bases and at J to 6 bases, leaving 11 bases not matched to a gene. The germline V gene has CDR1 SNHLY and CDR2 FYNNEI. The CDR3 loop spans 13 amino acids. CDR3 sequence reads: CAGTGGRAGEQYF. The CDR3 bases are TGTGCCGGCACGGGCGGGAGGGCCGGCGAGCAGTACTTC.

A note on this clonotype: A much larger clone sits a single nucleotide away, making a read error possible. The V call is TRBV7-7, the J call TRBJ2-3, with D possibly being TRBD2 (5 bases). Germline lookup yields CDR1 SSHAT and CDR2 FNYEAQ (reference sequence). The CDR3 runs 15 residues. The DNA for the CDR3 is TGTGCTAGCAGCTTATCAGGTGCGGGCACAGATGCGCAGTATTTT. Translation gives CASSLSGAGTDAQYF.

The genes are TRBV29-1 and TRBJ2-7; 8 bases are a match to TRBD2. V was clipped by 2 bases and J by 3 bases; unmatched bases: 9. The germline CDR1 and CDR2 sequences are SQVTM and ANQGSEA. CDR3 size: 15 residues. The DNA for the CDR3 is TGCAGCGTTGAATCCTCTAGCGGGCGAGACTACGAGCAGTACTTC. This sequence encodes CSVESSSGRDYEQYF.

The chain carries TRBV19 and TRBJ2-2; possible D gene TRBD1, 5 bases. The CDR3 covers 13 residues. The V gene lost 0 bases and the J gene lost 7 bases, with 6 bases spanning the gap. The germline CDR1 and CDR2 sequences are LNHDA and SQIVND (reference sequence). The CDR3 loop reads CASSIDDSGELFF. As DNA, the CDR3 is TGTGCCAGTAGTATAGACGACAGCGGGGAGCTGTTTTTT.

This clonotype was recorded a few times. J is TRBJ1-2 and V is TRBV7-9, with D tentatively TRBD1 (5 bases). The germline CDR1 and CDR2 sequences are SEHNR and FQNEAQ (reference sequence). Trimming stripped 1 base from V and 8 bases from J, with 8 bases between. This CDR3 has 12 residues. Here the CDR3 reads CASSLVGDGYTF. CDR3 DNA: TGTGCCAGCAGCTTAGTAGGGGACGGCTACACCTTC.

In this sample, this clonotype turned up many times. The DNA for the CDR3 is TGTGCCAGCAGTCTTCCGGTGGGCACAGATACGCAGTATTTT. Encoded protein: CASSLPVGTDTQYF. The rearrangement joins TRBV28 to TRBJ2-3; D call uncertain. Germline CDR1 MDHEN, CDR2 SYDVKM. CDR3 length: 14 residues. Trimming removed 5 bases at V and 1 base at J, with 10 bases between.

The chain recombines TRBV5-6 with TRBJ2-5, with 7 nucleotides matching TRBD1. This CDR3 has 14 amino acids. Germline V lookup: CDR1 SGHDT, CDR2 YYEEEE. V trimming: 2 bases; J trimming: 10 bases; junction bases outside the gene matches: 11. The CDR3 DNA is TGTGCCAGCAGCTTCGGGACAGCCCCAAAGGACCAGTACTTC. It specifies CASSFGTAPKDQYF.

This clonotype has just a few counts. The V and J genes are TRBV6-1 and TRBJ2-1, with TRBD2 matching 12 bases. The CDR3 covers 14 residues. Germline assignment: CDR1 MNHNS and CDR2 SASEGT. V was clipped by 7 bases and J by 8 bases; unmatched bases: 6. The DNA for the CDR3 is TGTGCCAGCACCCGGAGGACTAGCGGGGATGAGCAGTTCTTC. Protein: CASTRRTSGDEQFF.

This chain uses TRBV20-1 with TRBJ2-3, with D unclear. From germline, CDR1 is DFQATT and CDR2 SNEGSKA (reference sequence). The CDR3 length is 17 residues. Trimming stripped 0 bases from V and 4 bases from J, with 20 bases between. The CDR3 coding sequence is TGCAGTGCTAGAGACAGGACCCGTTCTACCGGGCCAGATACGCAGTATTTT. Protein product: CSARDRTRSTGPDTQYF.

The chain couples TRBV7-2 to TRBJ2-2, with D perhaps matching TRBD2 (5 bases). In germline, CDR1 is SGHTA, CDR2 FQGNSA. The V end was cut by 1 base, the J end by 8 bases, with 14 bases between. This CDR3 has 15 residues. For the CDR3, the DNA is TGTGCCAGCAGCTTAGGGGGAGCGGCCTCAGGGGAGCTGTTTTTT. Translation gives CASSLGGAASGELFF.

Ten or more counts support this clonotype. The chain employs TRBV6-1 and TRBJ2-1, with no clear D. V lost 5 bases, J lost 6 bases, and 17 bases lay in between. This CDR3 contains 15 residues. Looked up from germline, CDR1 is MNHNS and CDR2 is SASEGT. The CDR3 region is CASSYDRQASNEQFF. The CDR3 nucleotides read TGTGCCAGCAGTTACGACCGTCAAGCCTCCAATGAGCAGTTCTTC.

The chain has TRBV11-3 and TRBJ1-2; no definite D call. This CDR3 is 11 amino acids long. CDR1 is SGHNT and CDR2 is YENEEA in the germline V gene. The ends were cut back, 5 bases at V and 8 bases at J, with 9 bases in the middle. The CDR3 bases are TGTGCCAGCAGCACGGGGTGGGGCTACACCTTC. Protein sequence: CASSTGWGYTF.

This clonotype was recorded many times. The chain combines TRBV12-3 or TRBV12-4 with TRBJ2-3; TRBD1 might be the D (5 bases). The CDR3 loop spans 16 amino acids. Trimming took 4 bases from V and 2 from J, leaving 16 bases between them. CDR3: CASSSTREGNTDTQYF. Written as DNA, the CDR3 is TGTGCCAGCAGTTCGACCAGGGAAGGGAACACAGATACGCAGTATTTT.

This clonotype has ten or more counts. This sequence joins TRBV12-3 or TRBV12-4 and TRBJ2-7, with D perhaps matching TRBD1 (6 bases). CDR3 length: 13 amino acids. The germline V and J ends were trimmed by 5 bases and 2 bases, with 10 bases remaining between them. CDR3 coding DNA: TGTGCCAGCAGTAGACAGGTTACCTACGAGCAGTACTTC. Encoded protein: CASSRQVTYEQYF.

This chain links TRBV5-4 with TRBJ2-3, with 10 bases that match TRBD2. Germline-derived CDR1 and CDR2 are SGHNT and YYREEE (reference sequence). The CDR3 spans 16 residues. Trimming cost V 2 bases and J 2 bases; bases outside gene matches: 5. In nucleotides, the CDR3 is TGTGCCAGCAGCTTTCGGACTAGCGGACTCACAGATACGCAGTATTTT. Encoded protein: CASSFRTSGLTDTQYF. Based on the CDR3 plus reference TRBV5-4 and TRBJ2-3, the full variable domain is ETGVTQSPTHLIKTRGQQVTLRCSSQSGHNTVSWYQQALGQGPQFIFQYYREEENGRGNFPPRFSGLQFPNYSSELNVNALELDDSALYLCASSFRTSGLTDTQYFGPGTRLTVL.

This clonotype was counted at least ten times. This chain uses TRBV28 with TRBJ1-3, with 7 bases aligning to TRBD1. The CDR3 is 15 residues long. The V and J ends lost 4 bases and 4 bases, in that order; junction bases with no gene match: 7. From germline, CDR1 is MDHEN and CDR2 SYDVKM. CDR3 region: CASSYGTVVGNTIYF. The CDR3 nucleotides read TGTGCCAGCAGTTACGGGACAGTTGTCGGAAACACCATATATTTT.

The rearrangement links TRBV19 to TRBJ2-1; D is unclear. Per germline, CDR1 LNHDA and CDR2 SQIVND (reference sequence). This CDR3 has 12 residues. The V gene lost 5 bases and the J gene lost 9 bases, with 11 bases spanning the gap. The CDR3 reads CASSVGFGEQFF. The CDR3 nucleotides read TGTGCCAGTAGTGTGGGTTTCGGTGAGCAGTTCTTC.

A word on this clonotype: A read error may be the cause here, since a much bigger clone is one base away. This sequence joins TRBV7-2 and TRBJ2-1, with 9 bases that match TRBD2. V lost 1 base, J lost 5 bases, and 0 bases stayed unmatched. This CDR3 comprises 14 residues. Germline CDR1 and CDR2: SGHTA and FQGNSA. DNA for the CDR3: TGTGCCAGCAGCTTAGGGACTAGCGACAATGAGCAGTTCTTC. It translates to CASSLGTSDNEQFF.

In this sample, this clonotype turned up many times. The chain has TRBV5-1 and TRBJ2-7; D is tentatively TRBD1 or TRBD2 (5 bases each). Trimming removed 3 bases at V and 7 bases at J, with 20 bases between. This CDR3 is built from 15 residues. The germline V gene encodes CDR1 SGHRS and CDR2 YFSETQ. Written as DNA, the CDR3 is TGCGCCAGCAGCTCGGAAGAAATGCCCTGGGGGGAGCAGTACTTC. This gives the protein CASSSEEMPWGEQYF.

V gene TRBV27 combines with J gene TRBJ2-7; the D is unclear. This CDR3 has 15 amino acids. Germline V gene lookup returns CDR1 MNHEY and CDR2 SMNVEV (reference sequence). With 2 bases removed from V and 0 bases from J, the gap between germline ends came to 11 bases. CDR3 sequence: CASSLTGYGSYEQYF. CDR3 in DNA: TGTGCCAGCAGTTTAACTGGGTACGGCTCCTACGAGCAGTACTTC.

To note about this clonotype: The CDR3 carries no conserved terminal phenylalanine or tryptophan, so it likely arises from a read error. The rearrangement joins TRBV30 to TRBJ1-2; TRBD1 matches at 8 bases. Per the germline V gene, CDR1 is GTSNPN and CDR2 is SVGIG (reference sequence). J lost 6 bases, V lost 4 bases, and 10 bases had no gene match. This CDR3 region has 14 residues. CDR3 residues: CAWNPTGGWDGYTL. CDR3 nucleotides: TGTGCCTGGAATCCAACAGGGGGGTGGGATGGCTACACCCTC.

Turning to this clonotype: Without the conserved terminal phenylalanine or tryptophan, this CDR3 likely stems from a read error. The chain has TRBV3-1 and TRBJ2-1; 7 bases align to TRBD1. This CDR3 has 15 residues. Germline-derived CDR1 and CDR2 are LGHDT and YNNKEL (reference sequence). CDR3: CASTQVSQGYNEQFL. In DNA form, the CDR3 reads TGTGCCAGCACCCAAGTGTCACAGGGGTACAATGAGCAGTTCCTC.

This clonotype was recorded many times. The chain combines TRBV5-1 with TRBJ2-3; 9 bases match TRBD2. V shed 0 bases and J 3 bases; nucleotides not matched to a gene: 5. The V gene's germline CDR1 is SGHRS and CDR2 YFSETQ. This CDR3 comprises 16 residues. CDR3 loop: CASSLGAGGLTDTQYF. The DNA for the CDR3 is TGCGCCAGCAGCTTGGGCGCGGGAGGGCTAACAGATACGCAGTATTTT. Based on the CDR3 plus reference TRBV5-1 and TRBJ2-3, the full variable domain is KAGVTQTPRYLIKTRGQQVTLSCSPISGHRSVSWYQQTPGQGLQFLFEYFSETQRNKGNFPGRFSGRQFSNSRSEMNVSTLELGDSALYLCASSLGAGGLTDTQYFGPGTRLTVL.

This clonotype was detected a few times. This may be a read error, as it is one base from a much larger clone. The chain combines TRBV28 with TRBJ2-2, with D tentatively TRBD1 (5 bases). Trimming cost V 3 bases and J 1 base, with 6 bases left between them. This CDR3 contains 14 residues. CDR1 MDHEN and CDR2 SYDVKM come from the germline V gene. CDR3: CASSFTGNTGELFF. CDR3 coding DNA: TGTGCCAGCAGTTTCACAGGGAACACCGGGGAGCTGTTTTTT.

V is TRBV19 and J is TRBJ2-7, with D possibly matching TRBD2 (5 bases). V was trimmed by 2 bases and J by 2 bases, leaving 13 bases between them. Germline CDR1 and CDR2: LNHDA and SQIVND (reference sequence). The CDR3 loop spans 15 amino acids. CDR3 bases: TGTGCCAGTAGTATAAACGCGGTCGGGACCTACGAGCAGTACTTC. It encodes CASSINAVGTYEQYF.

There are a few counts of this clonotype. V gene TRBV5-5 combines with J gene TRBJ1-2; 7 nucleotides agree with TRBD1. There are 13 residues in the CDR3. V trimming: 5 bases; J trimming: 2 bases; junction bases outside the gene matches: 3. Germline V CDR1 and CDR2: SGHKS, YYEKEE (reference sequence). The CDR3 DNA follows: TGTGCCAGCAGTTGGACAGGAAACTATGGCTACACCTTC. Translating gives CASSWTGNYGYTF. The full variable domain, with the rest looked up from reference TRBV5-5 and TRBJ1-2, is DAGVTQSPTHLIKTRGQQVTLRCSPISGHKSVSWYQQVLGQGPQFIFQYYEKEERGRGNFPDRFSARQFPNYSSELNVNALLLGDSALYLCASSWTGNYGYTFGSGTRLTVV.

The table lists this clonotype with many counts. The chain joins TRBV12-3 or TRBV12-4 to TRBJ2-1; D unclear. This CDR3 is 15 amino acids long. Trimming shortened V by 6 bases and J by 7 bases, and 19 bases separated the two germline ends. The CDR3 DNA reads as TGTGCCAGCAGAGGAAGGGCCCAGCCCCGGAATGAGCAGTTCTTC. Protein: CASRGRAQPRNEQFF.